The rows below give T cell receptor beta chains drawn from one sample of a study of blood T cell repertoires in COVID-19. The method was immunoSEQ multiplex PCR; TCRdb's version includes in-frame clones alone and lacks a portion of them. The sample carries under 500,000 clones, roughly 91% recorded once. Material for sequencing was peripheral blood. These receptors were collected from a woman under 40 with acute or convalescent COVID-19. CDR3s include the opening cysteine and the closing phenylalanine or tryptophan. The D gene is left open where the match is weak. Expanded clones are given a class, and other clones once, few, many or no size at all.

abundance: NA; v_gene: TRBV5-4; j_gene: TRBJ2-5; d_gene: TRBD2; CDR3nt: TGTGCCAGCAGCCGGGGGGGGGACGATCTCCAAGAGACCCAGTACTTC; CDR3aa: CASSRGGDDLQETQYF
abundance: NA; v_gene: TRBV7-8; j_gene: TRBJ1-5; d_gene: TRBD1; CDR3nt: TGTGCCAGCAGCCCGGGGACAGGGAGCAATCAGCCCCAGCATTTT; CDR3aa: CASSPGTGSNQPQHF
abundance: NA; v_gene: TRBV9; j_gene: TRBJ2-7; d_gene: TRBD2; CDR3nt: TGTGCCAGCAGCGGGTCTAGCGGGGGCTACGAGCAGTACTTC; CDR3aa: CASSGSSGGYEQYF
abundance: NA; v_gene: TRBV5-5; j_gene: TRBJ2-5; d_gene: TRBD2; CDR3nt: TGTGCCAGCAGCCTAGCCGGGACTAGCGACTGGGCCCAGTACTTC; CDR3aa: CASSLAGTSDWAQYF
abundance: NA; v_gene: TRBV30; j_gene: TRBJ1-2; d_gene: NA; CDR3nt: TGTGCCTGGAGTTTCCCAACTATCGGGAATGGCTACACCTTC; CDR3aa: CAWSFPTIGNGYTF
abundance: once; v_gene: TRBV2; j_gene: TRBJ2-1; d_gene: TRBD1; CDR3nt: TGTGCCAGCAGAAATAGCCGGGACAGGGACAATGAGCAGTTCTTC; CDR3aa: CASRNSRDRDNEQFF
abundance: NA; v_gene: TRBV21-1; j_gene: TRBJ1-2; d_gene: NA; CDR3nt: TGTGCCAGCAGCATTCGGGAGGGGCTCTATGGCTACACCTTC; CDR3aa: CASSIREGLYGYTF
abundance: NA; v_gene: TRBV27; j_gene: TRBJ1-1; d_gene: TRBD1; CDR3nt: TGTGCCACCCAGACAGGGTCAAGTGAAGCTTTCTTT; CDR3aa: CATQTGSSEAFF
abundance: NA; v_gene: TRBV11-1; j_gene: TRBJ1-2; d_gene: TRBD1; CDR3nt: TGTGCCAGCAGCTTACAGGGGGCGGAATATGGCTACACCTTC; CDR3aa: CASSLQGAEYGYTF
abundance: NA; v_gene: TRBV5-4; j_gene: TRBJ2-7; d_gene: TRBD1; CDR3nt: TGTGCCAGCAGCTTGGGACCCGTAGGACAGGGCTACGAGCAGTACTTC; CDR3aa: CASSLGPVGQGYEQYF
abundance: NA; v_gene: TRBV11-2; j_gene: TRBJ2-3; d_gene: TRBD2; CDR3nt: TGTGCCAGCAGCCTCAGCGGGGCTAGCACAGATACGCAGTATTTT; CDR3aa: CASSLSGASTDTQYF